The present T cell receptor (beta chain) was sequenced within a study of pediatric ulcerative colitis. Study conclusions and caveats: Blood-rectal clonal overlap within each person was significantly higher in ulcerative colitis patients than controls. A couple of patients had blood samples with substantially reduced template counts. A couple of rectal CDR3 clonotypes occurred in all ulcerative colitis patients.

Up to 500,000 reads were sequenced per sample. The method was immunoSEQ multiplex PCR; TCRdb's version includes in-frame clones alone and lacks a portion of them. In the table there are some 24,000 clones, roughly 70% of which are singletons. Concerning this clone itself: Its antigen is currently unknown.

One to two pinch biopsies were taken from the rectum during colonoscopy. Losses at the gene ends were 9 bases for V and 4 bases for J; bases not matched to a gene: 8. From germline, CDR1 is SGHRS and CDR2 YFSETQ. The length of the CDR3 is 13 residues. The chain employs TRBV5-1 and TRBJ1-2; 8 bases align to TRBD1. Sequencing input: gut tissue. The source is a boy aged 10-17 years with severe ulcerative colitis. CDR3 in DNA: TGCGCCAACGAACAGGGGGAAAGCTATGGCTACACCTTC. The encoded protein is CANEQGESYGYTF.